A selection of T cell receptor beta chains follows, all from one sample in a study of T cell responses to AZD1222 COVID-19 vaccine. The table came from immunoSEQ multiplex PCR; TCRdb's copy has only in-frame clones and leaves some out. The table shows roughly 120,000 clones, with roughly 89% occurring only once. This specimen was peripheral blood, taken 28 days after the second AZD1222 dose. These receptors came from an adult who received the AZD1222 COVID-19 vaccine. CDR3s leave out the opening cysteine and the closing phenylalanine or tryptophan.

J gene	V gene	CDR3 protein
TRBJ1-4	TRBV24-1	ATSDGDGGGEKLF
TRBJ2-7	TRBV24-1	ATSDRQGSSYEQY
TRBJ1-2	TRBV11-3	ASSLRGIDRDTNYT
TRBJ1-2	TRBV11-1	ASSYSGTGGHGYT
TRBJ2-2	TRBV21-1	ASSKVLSLAPNTGELF
TRBJ2-5	TRBV24-1	ATTSGSLETQY
TRBJ2-5	TRBV19	ASSVLAATSQTQY
TRBJ2-7	TRBV10-3	AISERGRGNEQY
TRBJ2-7	TRBV5-1	ASRASGGTYEQY
TRBJ2-5	TRBV7-2	ASSHGISGETQY
TRBJ1-1	TRBV14	ASSQSGQGL
TRBJ2-7	TRBV18	ASSPLPWRGSSYEQY
TRBJ2-1	TRBV7-9	ASRPGAGGPNEQF
TRBJ2-3	TRBV18	ASSPSTDTQY
TRBJ1-5	TRBV18	ASSPDRNQPQH
TRBJ2-1	TRBV20-1	RAWWGDTQF